Shown below are 16 T cell receptor beta chains from a single sample sequenced in a study of patients and donors after allogeneic stem cell transplantation. TCRdb called the RT-PCR reads again in MiXCR, with one record for every CDR3 protein. The sample includes some 150,000 distinct CDR3 sequences, about 40% of them seen just once. The sample comprised blood, either unsorted or a sorted T cell fraction (not recorded which). Receptor source: a human donor who was either an allogeneic HSCT recipient or a stem cell or donor lymphocyte infusion donor (not recorded which). It is not recorded whose cells these are; they may come from a transplant donor.

V and J are TRBV12-3 or TRBV12-4 and TRBJ1-2; maybe TRBD1 (5 bases). Trimming stripped 2 bases from V and 8 bases from J, with 12 bases between. The CDR3 consists of 13 residues. In DNA, the CDR3 is TGTGCCAGCAGTTTAAGCGGGGCGCACGGCTACACCTTC. Translated: CASSLSGAHGYTF.

Here the CDR3 reads CASSLGSYEQYV. CDR3 DNA sequence: TGTGCCAGCAGTTTAGGCTCCTACGAGCAGTACGTC. V usage is TRBV12-3 or TRBV12-4 and J usage is TRBJ2-7, with D uncertain. The CDR3 length is 12 residues. V was trimmed by 1 base and J by 0 bases, leaving 1 base between them.

This clonotype was picked up many times. V is TRBV28 and J is TRBJ1-5, with 8 bases matching TRBD1. The CDR3 is made up of 18 amino acids. The ends lost 6 bases at V and 3 bases at J; junction bases unmatched: 16. The germline V gene has CDR1 MDHEN and CDR2 SYDVKM. This chain's CDR3 is CASRLRGTGLTINQPQHF. CDR3 DNA sequence: TGTGCCAGCAGATTAAGGGGGACAGGACTCACCATCAATCAGCCCCAGCATTTT.

V usage is TRBV12-3 or TRBV12-4 and J usage is TRBJ1-4; D uncertain. The CDR3 spans 16 residues. V lost 3 bases, J lost 0 bases, and 11 bases lay in between. CDR3: CASSLDRDATNEKLFF. CDR3 nucleotide sequence: TGTGCCAGCAGTTTGGACCGAGATGCAACTAATGAAAAACTGTTTTTT.

The genes are TRBV9 and TRBJ2-5, with D possibly TRBD2 on 5 matching bases. Germline assignment: CDR1 SGDLS and CDR2 YYNGEE. The CDR3 covers 15 residues. Trimming took off 0 bases at V and 5 bases at J, with 14 bases between the two ends. The CDR3 here is CASSVAGSSGETQYF. DNA of the CDR3: TGTGCCAGCAGCGTAGCTGGGTCCAGCGGCGAGACCCAGTACTTC.

This clonotype was detected a few times. The CDR3: CASVVRGEDTEAFF. The CDR3 bases are TGTGCCAGCGTCGTGCGAGGGGAGGACACTGAAGCTTTCTTT. V is TRBV6-2 or TRBV6-3 and J is TRBJ1-1; TRBD1 is a possible D gene (5 bases). The CDR3 totals 14 residues. V gave up 8 bases and J gave up 3 bases, with 16 bases separating them. Germline V CDR1 and CDR2: MNHEY, SVGEGT.

The chain couples TRBV7-8 to TRBJ2-1; 7 bases map to TRBD1. Per germline, CDR1 SGHVS and CDR2 FQNEAQ. The CDR3 extends over 14 amino acids. With V trimmed by 3 bases and J by 6 bases, 5 bases remained unmatched. The CDR3 coding sequence is TGTGCCAGCAGCTTGGAGACAGGGATCAATGAGCAGTTCTTC. The encoded protein is CASSLETGINEQFF. The whole variable domain, remainder taken from reference TRBV7-8 and TRBJ2-1, is GAGVSQSPRYKVAKRGQDVALRCDPISGHVSLFWYQQALGQGPEFLTYFQNEAQLDKSGLPSDRFFAERPEGSVSTLKIQRTQQEDSAVYLCASSLETGINEQFFGPGTRLTVL.

DNA of the CDR3: TGTGCCAGCAGTGCTGAGGGAGGGGGATATGGCTACACCTTC. Amino acids: CASSAEGGGYGYTF. The chain recombines TRBV25-1 with TRBJ1-2; D is perhaps TRBD1 (6 bases). The CDR3 covers 14 residues. In germline, CDR1 is MGHDK, CDR2 SYGVNS. With 4 bases removed from V and 5 bases from J, the gap between germline ends came to 14 bases.

This clonotype appeared once. This chain connects TRBV20-1 to TRBJ2-3; maybe TRBD2 (7 bases). This CDR3 has 15 amino acids. Germline V lookup: CDR1 DFQATT, CDR2 SNEGSKA (reference sequence). Trimming shortened V by 1 base and J by 2 bases, and 13 bases separated the two germline ends. The DNA of the CDR3 is TGCAGTGCTAGAGGAGGGGGGGAAAACACAGATACGCAGTATTTT. Protein sequence: CSARGGGENTDTQYF.

This clonotype turned up a few times. The chain carries TRBV6-1 and TRBJ1-1, with TRBD1 matching over 7 bases. CDR3 size: 15 residues. V was pared by 1 base and J by 4 bases, with 6 bases of the junction left unmatched. Germline assignment: CDR1 MNHNS and CDR2 SASEGT. CDR3 nucleotides: TGTGCCAGCAGTGAAGTGCGGACAGGTGTCACTGAAGCTTTCTTT. Translation gives CASSEVRTGVTEAFF.

The chain joins TRBV12-3 or TRBV12-4 to TRBJ2-1, with 8 bases matching TRBD2. The CDR3 totals 15 residues. Losses at the gene ends were 8 bases for V and 7 bases for J; bases not matched to a gene: 13. The CDR3 loop is CASSRVGGARNEQFF. In DNA, the CDR3 is TGTGCCAGCTCCCGGGTCGGGGGGGCCAGAAATGAGCAGTTCTTC.

The chain joins TRBV28 to TRBJ1-5; tentative D call: TRBD1 (6 bases). Germline V gene sequence: CDR1 MDHEN, CDR2 SYDVKM. The ends were cut back, 2 bases at V and 6 bases at J, with 23 bases in the middle. This CDR3 region has 18 residues. CDR3 loop: CASSLAPREQGKGQPQHF. CDR3 DNA: TGTGCCAGCAGTTTAGCCCCTAGAGAACAGGGAAAGGGTCAGCCCCAGCATTTT.

In DNA, the CDR3 is TGCGCCAGCGCCCAGGCCAGCACAGATACGCAGTATTTT. Protein product: CASAQASTDTQYF. The chain combines TRBV4-1 with TRBJ2-3; D call uncertain. This CDR3 contains 13 residues. The germline V gene has CDR1 MGHRA and CDR2 YSYEKL. Between the trimmed V and J ends, which lost 8 bases and 0 bases, there was a span of 9 bases.

J is TRBJ1-5 and V is TRBV6-9, with TRBD1 matching 7 bases. The germline V gene has CDR1 MNHGY and CDR2 SVAAGI. There are 15 residues in the CDR3. Trimming removed 6 bases from V and 1 base from J; junction bases left unmatched: 6. This chain's CDR3 is CASSEGAMSNQPQHF. CDR3 nucleotide sequence: TGTGCCAGCAGCGAGGGGGCGATGAGCAATCAGCCCCAGCATTTT.

The chain is built from TRBV20-1 and TRBJ2-2; the match to TRBD1 covers 10 bases. V lost 1 base to trimming and J lost 6 bases; unmatched junction nucleotides: 2. This CDR3 is built from 14 residues. Germline CDR1 reads DFQATT; CDR2 reads SNEGSKA (reference sequence). The CDR3 coding sequence is TGCAGTGCTAGAGGACAGGGGGCGCCCGGGGAGCTGTTTTTT. This codes for CSARGQGAPGELFF.

The chain combines TRBV10-3 with TRBJ2-6, with a possible D match to TRBD1 (5 bases). Per germline, CDR1 ENHRY and CDR2 SYGVKD. The V gene lost 1 base and the J gene lost 2 bases, with 9 bases spanning the gap. This CDR3 is 16 amino acids long. The CDR3 is CAISEWTNPGANVLTF. CDR3 sequence (DNA): TGTGCCATCAGTGAGTGGACAAACCCTGGGGCCAACGTCCTGACTTTC.